The 21 T cell receptor beta chains below come from one sample, sequenced in a study of blood T cell repertoires in COVID-19. The method was immunoSEQ multiplex PCR; TCRdb's version includes in-frame clones alone and lacks a portion of them. This sample has roughly 380,000 clones, with about nine tenths found just once. What was sequenced was peripheral blood. The receptors here all came from a woman aged 35 to 49 with COVID-19, enrolled during active disease.

The chain uses TRBV5-1 and TRBJ2-7; the D is unclear. The length of the CDR3 is 15 residues. V was cut by 1 base and J by 1 base, with 12 bases left in between. Germline V CDR1 and CDR2: SGHRS, YFSETQ. For the CDR3, the DNA is TGCGCCAGCAGCTTGTATATTACACCATCCTACGAGCAGTACTTC. Translation: CASSLYITPSYEQYF.

This rearrangement joins TRBV6-6 to TRBJ1-4; TRBD1 might be the D (5 bases). The germline V gene has CDR1 MNHNY and CDR2 SVGAGI (reference sequence). With 7 bases removed from V and 4 bases from J, the gap between germline ends came to 13 bases. The CDR3 contains 14 residues. In nucleotides, the CDR3 is TGTGCCAGCACCTCACCTAGGGGTAATGAAAAACTGTTTTTT. Protein product: CASTSPRGNEKLFF.

The chain couples TRBV29-1 to TRBJ2-7, with D possibly matching TRBD2 (5 bases). This CDR3 spans 11 amino acids. V was pared by 3 bases and J by 2 bases, with 5 bases between. The V gene's germline CDR1 is SQVTM and CDR2 ANQGSEA. This CDR3 reads CSVERAYEQYF. The DNA for the CDR3 is TGCAGCGTTGAGAGGGCCTACGAGCAGTACTTC.

The rearrangement joins TRBV19 to TRBJ1-2, with D possibly TRBD1 on 6 matching bases. V dropped 5 bases and J dropped 4 bases, with 14 bases sitting between them. The CDR3 consists of 14 residues. CDR1 LNHDA and CDR2 SQIVND come from the germline V gene (reference sequence). CDR3 in DNA: TGTGCCAGTAGTTTGAGGACAGTCTCCTATGGCTACACCTTC. Its translation: CASSLRTVSYGYTF. Based on the CDR3 plus reference TRBV19 and TRBJ1-2, the full variable domain is DGGITQSPKYLFRKEGQNVTLSCEQNLNHDAMYWYRQDPGQGLRLIYYSQIVNDFQKGDIAEGYSVSREKKESFPLTVTSAQKNPTAFYLCASSLRTVSYGYTFGSGTRLTVV.

CDR3 amino acids: CASSLTSGDTGELFF. The CDR3 nucleotides read TGTGCCAGCAGCTTGACTAGCGGGGACACCGGGGAGCTGTTTTTT. This chain connects TRBV7-9 to TRBJ2-2; 11 bases are a match to TRBD2. With V trimmed by 3 bases and J by 3 bases, 0 bases remained unmatched. Germline values: CDR1 SEHNR, CDR2 FQNEAQ (reference sequence). This CDR3 contains 15 residues.

The rearrangement joins TRBV11-1 to TRBJ2-7, with 14 bases lining up with TRBD2. The germline V gene encodes CDR1 SGHAT and CDR2 FQDESV (reference sequence). This CDR3 region has 15 residues. Unmatched junction bases numbered 3, after V lost 4 bases and J lost 4 bases. The CDR3 DNA reads TGTGCCAGCAGCTCTCGGACTAGCGGGGGGTACGAGCAGTACTTC. This translates into CASSSRTSGGYEQYF. Together with reference TRBV11-1 and TRBJ2-7, the CDR3 gives the full variable domain: EAEVAQSPRYKITEKSQAVAFWCDPISGHATLYWYRQILGQGPELLVQFQDESVVDDSQLPKDRFSAERLKGVDSTLKIQPAELGDSAMYLCASSSRTSGGYEQYFGPGTRLTVT.

V gene TRBV7-2 combines with J gene TRBJ2-7; D may be TRBD1 (6 bases). Germline-derived CDR1 and CDR2 are SGHTA and FQGNSA. The CDR3 has 14 residues. V was clipped by 5 bases and J by 0 bases, with 11 bases between them. This CDR3 reads CASSPGVGSYEQYF. In DNA form, the CDR3 reads TGTGCCAGCAGCCCAGGGGTGGGCTCCTACGAGCAGTACTTC.

The CDR3 DNA sequence: TGTGCCAGCAGCTTAGCGCGGGGTTCGGGACCGTCTGGGGCCAACGTCCTGACTTTC. It translates to CASSLARGSGPSGANVLTF. V gene TRBV7-9 combines with J gene TRBJ2-6; a possible D gene is TRBD2 (6 bases). V lost 0 bases and J lost 1, with 16 bases in between. This CDR3 has 19 amino acids. Germline V gene lookup returns CDR1 SEHNR and CDR2 FQNEAQ (reference sequence).

The V and J genes are TRBV7-3 and TRBJ2-5, with 7 nucleotides matching TRBD2. J lost 4 bases, V lost 5 bases, and 10 bases had no gene match. The CDR3 contains 15 residues. Germline CDR1 SGHTA, CDR2 FQGTGA. CDR3: CASSAFGASGETQYF. DNA of the CDR3: TGTGCCAGCAGCGCCTTTGGGGCTAGCGGAGAGACCCAGTACTTC.

V usage is TRBV6-5 and J usage is TRBJ2-7, with D possibly matching TRBD1 (6 bases). The germline V gene has CDR1 MNHEY and CDR2 SVGAGI. V lost 8 bases to trimming and J lost 2 bases, with 13 bases between them. CDR3 length equals 13 residues. The CDR3 is CASGSDRPYEQYF. DNA of the CDR3: TGTGCCAGCGGATCGGACAGACCCTACGAGCAGTACTTC.

V usage is TRBV15 and J usage is TRBJ2-2, with D possibly matching TRBD1 (6 bases). Between the trimmed V and J ends, which lost 2 bases and 0 bases, there was a span of 10 bases. This CDR3 contains 16 residues. Per the germline V gene, CDR1 is LNHNV and CDR2 is YYDKDF (reference sequence). As DNA, the CDR3 is TGTGCCACCAGCAGAAAGACAGGTTCGAACACCGGGGAGCTGTTTTTT. Translating it yields CATSRKTGSNTGELFF. Full variable domain (rest looked up from reference TRBV15 and TRBJ2-2): DAMVIQNPRYQVTQFGKPVTLSCSQTLNHNVMYWYQQKSSQAPKLLFHYYDKDFNNEADTPDNFQSRRPNTSFCFLDIRSPGLGDTAMYLCATSRKTGSNTGELFFGEGSRLTVL.

The chain joins TRBV5-8 to TRBJ1-2, with TRBD1 matching 11 bases. J lost 8 bases, V lost 0 bases, and 6 bases had no gene match. The CDR3 is 15 residues long. The germline gives CDR1 SGHTS, CDR2 YDEGEE. This CDR3 is CASSLVGQGAGGYTF. CDR3 bases: TGTGCCAGCAGCTTGGTCGGACAGGGGGCAGGAGGCTACACCTTC. The complete variable domain, with remaining parts taken from reference TRBV5-8 and TRBJ1-2, reads EAGVTQSPTHLIKTRGQQATLRCSPISGHTSVYWYQQALGLGLQFLLWYDEGEERNRGNFPPRFSGRQFPNYSSELNVNALELEDSALYLCASSLVGQGAGGYTFGSGTRLTVV.

V is TRBV15 and J is TRBJ1-2, with unresolved D. V was pared by 6 bases and J by 0 bases, with 5 bases between. The germline gives CDR1 LNHNV, CDR2 YYDKDF (reference sequence). The CDR3 extends over 12 amino acids. CDR3 protein: CATRGANYGYTF. The DNA of the CDR3 is TGTGCCACCAGGGGAGCTAACTATGGCTACACCTTC. The whole variable domain, filled in from reference TRBV15 and TRBJ1-2, reads DAMVIQNPRYQVTQFGKPVTLSCSQTLNHNVMYWYQQKSSQAPKLLFHYYDKDFNNEADTPDNFQSRRPNTSFCFLDIRSPGLGDTAMYLCATRGANYGYTFGSGTRLTVV.

The gene calls are TRBV28 and TRBJ1-1; D ambiguous. The CDR3 covers 14 residues. Germline CDR1 reads MDHEN; CDR2 reads SYDVKM. V gave up 5 bases and J gave up 9 bases, with 19 bases separating them. CDR3 sequence (DNA): TGTGCCAGCAGTCCGCCGACGGCCGGGGTTCAAGCTTTCTTT. As protein: CASSPPTAGVQAFF. Full variable domain (outside the CDR3, taken from reference TRBV28 and TRBJ1-1): DVKVTQSSRYLVKRTGEKVFLECVQDMDHENMFWYRQDPGLGLRLIYFSYDVKMKEKGDIPEGYSVSREKKERFSLILESASTNQTSMYLCASSPPTAGVQAFFGQGTRLTVV.

The chain has TRBV11-2 and TRBJ2-2, with D possibly matching TRBD2 (6 bases). The CDR3 is made up of 17 amino acids. Germline V CDR1 and CDR2: SGHAT, FQNNGV. The V end lost 1 base, the J end lost 3 bases, and 15 bases lay between the germline ends. CDR3 coding DNA: TGTGCCAGCAGCTTAGCTGGGGGGTTAGGGTACACCGGGGAGCTGTTTTTT. Translation gives CASSLAGGLGYTGELFF.

The chain links TRBV4-2 to TRBJ1-2, with TRBD1 matching over 8 bases. Trimming at V came to 2 bases and at J to 2 bases, leaving 10 bases not matched to a gene. Germline V gene lookup returns CDR1 LGHNA and CDR2 YNFKEQ. The CDR3 has 17 amino acids. The CDR3 loop reads CASSQRDRGDLNYGYTF. The CDR3 DNA follows: TGTGCCAGCAGCCAAAGAGACAGGGGCGATCTGAACTATGGCTACACCTTC.

V usage is TRBV10-2 and J usage is TRBJ2-2, with 9 nucleotides matching TRBD1. The CDR3 consists of 17 residues. V lost 2 bases, J lost 0 bases, and 4 bases stayed unmatched. Per germline, CDR1 WSHSY and CDR2 SAAADI. The CDR3 bases are TGCGCCAGCAGTGAGACAGGGGGCGCGGCGAACACCGGGGAGCTGTTTTTT. This encodes CASSETGGAANTGELFF.

This rearrangement joins TRBV30 to TRBJ1-6; 12 bases fit TRBD1. CDR3 size: 20 residues. J was trimmed by 3 bases and V by 0 bases; bases with no gene match: 12. CDR1 GTSNPN and CDR2 SVGIG come from the germline V gene (reference sequence). In DNA form, the CDR3 reads TGTGCCTGGAGTGTACGGCGGGACAGGGGGCGTTCTATCTATAATTCACCCCTCCACTTT. Translation: CAWSVRRDRGRSIYNSPLHF. The full variable domain, rest sourced from reference TRBV30 and TRBJ1-6, is SQTIHQWPATLVQPVGSPLSLECTVEGTSNPNLYWYRQAAGRGLQLLFYSVGIGQISSEVPQNLSASRPQDRQFILSSKKLLLSDSGFYLCAWSVRRDRGRSIYNSPLHFGNGTRLTVT.

The genes are TRBV9 and TRBJ2-2; 10 nucleotides align to TRBD2. This CDR3 is 15 amino acids long. CDR1 and CDR2 from the germline V gene are SGDLS and YYNGEE. V was pared by 0 bases and J by 7 bases, with 3 bases of the junction left unmatched. The CDR3 here is CASSVVSGRVGELFF. The CDR3 DNA reads as TGTGCCAGCAGCGTAGTGAGCGGGAGGGTCGGGGAGCTGTTTTTT.

This clone came up once. The chain combines TRBV6-5 with TRBJ2-1; 8 bases map to TRBD2. In germline, CDR1 is MNHEY, CDR2 SVGAGI. The CDR3 extends over 15 amino acids. J gave up 7 bases and V 0 bases, and 5 bases lay outside the gene matches. The CDR3 nucleotides read TGTGCCAGCAGTTACTCAGAACTAGCGGTAAATGAGCAGTTCTTC. Protein product: CASSYSELAVNEQFF.

This clone was counted a single time. The chain uses TRBV9 and TRBJ2-1, with a weak D call TRBD1 (6 bases). CDR1 SGDLS and CDR2 YYNGEE come from the germline V gene. Between the trimmed V and J ends, which lost 3 bases and 1 base, there was a span of 8 bases. The CDR3 has 14 amino acids. This CDR3 is CASSGGQSYNEQFF. The CDR3 region has the DNA TGTGCCAGCAGCGGGGGACAATCCTACAATGAGCAGTTCTTC.